Given below is one T cell receptor beta chain in context. Its antigen is still unknown. The data belong to a study of CD8+CD57+ T cells in acquired aplastic anemia. The study, taken as a whole, reports: Patients and controls shared over 25 CD8+ CDR3 sequences, which appeared highly expressed in patients and within their immunodominant clones.

Sequencing was done on patients that had shown CD8+CD57+ cell expansion by flow cytometry. At blood sampling, none of the patients had yet received therapy. Trimming removed 0 bases at V and 1 base at J, with 6 bases between. The germline V gene has CDR1 ENHRY and CDR2 SYGVKD. The CDR3 contains 14 residues. Profiling of TCR beta VDJ combinations and CDR3 sequences used genomic DNA as template. TCRdb recomputed calls from the reads with MiXCR, one row per CDR3 protein. The table has about 40,000 distinct CDR3 sequences, about 60% seen once; the top ten hold 59%. The chain joins TRBV10-3 to TRBJ1-1, with no clear D. Sequenced input: sorted CD4+, CD8+, or CD8+CD57+ T cells (not recorded which) from PBMCs. The source is a human donor with aplastic anemia. CDR3: CAISESLGNTEAFF. CDR3 DNA sequence: TGTGCCATCAGTGAGTCTTTGGGGAACACTGAAGCTTTCTTT.